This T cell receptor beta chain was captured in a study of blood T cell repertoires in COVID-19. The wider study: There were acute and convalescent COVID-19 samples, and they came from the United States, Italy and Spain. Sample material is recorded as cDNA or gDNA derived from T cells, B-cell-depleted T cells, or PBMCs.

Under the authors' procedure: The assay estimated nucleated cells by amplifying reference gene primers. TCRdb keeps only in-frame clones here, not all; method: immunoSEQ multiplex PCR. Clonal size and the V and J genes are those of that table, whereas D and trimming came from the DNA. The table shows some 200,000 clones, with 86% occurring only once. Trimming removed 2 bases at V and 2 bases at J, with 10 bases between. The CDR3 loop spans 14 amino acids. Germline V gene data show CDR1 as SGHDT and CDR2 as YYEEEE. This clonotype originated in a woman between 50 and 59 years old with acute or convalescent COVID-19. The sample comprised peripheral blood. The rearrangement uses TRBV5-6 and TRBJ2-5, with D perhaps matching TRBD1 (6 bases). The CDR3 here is CASSFLGAQETQYF. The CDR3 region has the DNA TGTGCCAGCAGCTTCCTGGGGGCACAAGAGACCCAGTACTTC.